Shown below are 28 T cell receptor beta chains from a single sample sequenced in a study of response to subunit inactivated influenza vaccine. TCRdb re-called the RT-PCR reads with MiXCR, one entry per CDR3 protein. The sample shows 500,000 to 600,000 distinct CDR3 sequences, 10% to 15% of them seen only once. Sample: PBMCs from blood, taken roughly 46 days after vaccination. The receptors shown here come from a man aged 45-65 years who received an inactivated influenza vaccine.

Only a few counts were recorded for this clonotype. V gene TRBV4-2 combines with J gene TRBJ2-2, with TRBD2 matching over 8 bases. After removal of 3 bases from V and 7 bases from J, the junction contained 7 bases not matched to a gene. This CDR3 spans 15 amino acids. Germline CDR1 LGHNA, CDR2 YNFKEQ. CDR3: CASSQLRGGLGELFF. DNA of the CDR3: TGTGCCAGCAGCCAGCTCCGGGGGGGGCTCGGGGAGCTGTTTTTT.

The rearrangement joins TRBV6-2 or TRBV6-3 to TRBJ1-5, with D unresolved. Germline CDR1 is MNHEY and CDR2 is SVGEGT. There are 16 residues in the CDR3. Trimming pared 0 bases from V and 0 bases from J, leaving 9 bases between. The CDR3 spells CASSYSAGDSNQPQHF. The CDR3 coding sequence is TGTGCCAGCAGTTACTCGGCCGGAGATAGCAATCAGCCCCAGCATTTT.

This clonotype occurred many times. The chain employs TRBV15 and TRBJ1-1, with 8 bases matching TRBD1. Germline-derived CDR1 and CDR2 are LNHNV and YYDKDF (reference sequence). The CDR3 contains 14 residues. J was trimmed by 8 bases and V by 1 base; bases with no gene match: 6. DNA for the CDR3: TGTGCCACCAGCAGAGCATCAGGGGGCAGGGAAGCTTTCTTT. As protein: CATSRASGGREAFF. The full variable domain, completed using reference TRBV15 and TRBJ1-1, is DAMVIQNPRYQVTQFGKPVTLSCSQTLNHNVMYWYQQKSSQAPKLLFHYYDKDFNNEADTPDNFQSRRPNTSFCFLDIRSPGLGDTAMYLCATSRASGGREAFFGQGTRLTVV.

The rearrangement joins TRBV15 to TRBJ2-3, with 8 bases fitting TRBD2. The CDR3 has 17 residues. Germline CDR1 LNHNV, CDR2 YYDKDF (reference sequence). V dropped 4 bases and J dropped 2; count of bases not matched to a gene: 11. The CDR3 protein is CATSNPLVRGATDTQYF. In nucleotides, the CDR3 is TGTGCCACCAGCAATCCCCTTGTGCGGGGGGCCACAGATACGCAGTATTTT.

The chain is built from TRBV20-1 and TRBJ2-2; D is unclear. The CDR3 extends over 16 amino acids. Germline-derived CDR1 and CDR2 are DFQATT and SNEGSKA (reference sequence). The germline V and J ends were trimmed by 0 bases and 0 bases, with 11 bases remaining between them. CDR3 protein: CSARDRAAANTGELFF. In DNA, the CDR3 is TGCAGTGCTAGAGATCGTGCGGCAGCGAACACCGGGGAGCTGTTTTTT.

The chain carries TRBV29-1 and TRBJ2-1, with D possibly TRBD1 on 6 matching bases. CDR3 size: 13 residues. The germline gives CDR1 SQVTM, CDR2 ANQGSEA. V was trimmed by 7 bases and J by 6 bases, leaving 16 bases between them. The CDR3 bases are TGCAGCGCCGGAGGCCTAGGGGGCAATGAGCAGTTCTTC. It translates to CSAGGLGGNEQFF.

V gene TRBV18 combines with J gene TRBJ2-5; 10 nucleotides agree with TRBD1. J gave up 1 base and V 2 bases, and 4 bases lay outside the gene matches. CDR3 length equals 16 residues. Germline loops: CDR1 KGHSH, CDR2 LQKENI. The CDR3 reads CASSPKDRGTQETQYF. The CDR3 nucleotides read TGTGCCAGCTCACCAAAGGACAGGGGGACCCAAGAGACCCAGTACTTC. The full variable domain, in which reference TRBV18 and TRBJ2-5 provide the parts outside the CDR3, is NAGVMQNPRHLVRRRGQEARLRCSPMKGHSHVYWYRQLPEEGLKFMVYLQKENIIDESGMPKERFSAEFPKEGPSILRIQQVVRGDSAAYFCASSPKDRGTQETQYFGPGTRLLVL.

This clonotype was detected a few times. This chain joins TRBV6-5 and TRBJ2-4; 9 bases are a match to TRBD1. This CDR3 region has 15 residues. V gave up 4 bases and J gave up 8 bases; unmatched junction bases: 9. The germline V gene encodes CDR1 MNHEY and CDR2 SVGAGI. The CDR3 DNA is TGTGCCAGCAGTTCTTTGGACAGGGGAGAGTACATTCAGTACTTC. As protein: CASSSLDRGEYIQYF.

This clonotype was detected only a few times. The chain recombines TRBV6-5 with TRBJ2-2; no reliable D call. CDR3 size: 16 residues. Germline CDR1 MNHEY, CDR2 SVGAGI. Trimming took off 2 bases at V and 3 bases at J, with 13 bases between the two ends. This chain's CDR3 is CASSYRVPVDTGELFF. The CDR3 DNA sequence: TGTGCCAGCAGTTACAGGGTCCCGGTGGACACCGGGGAGCTGTTTTTT.

J is TRBJ2-7 and V is TRBV5-1; 11 nucleotides align to TRBD2. V trimming: 2 bases; J trimming: 6 bases; junction bases outside the gene matches: 4. Germline V gene lookup returns CDR1 SGHRS and CDR2 YFSETQ. CDR3 size: 14 residues. In DNA, the CDR3 is TGCGCCAGCAGCTTAACTAGCGGGAGTTCCGAGCAGTACTTC. This codes for CASSLTSGSSEQYF.

This clonotype has a handful of counts. The chain has TRBV13 and TRBJ2-1; D is unclear. Trimming shortened V by 2 bases and J by 8 bases, and 7 bases separated the two germline ends. The V gene's germline CDR1 is PRHDT and CDR2 FYEKMQ (reference sequence). The CDR3 has 12 residues. The CDR3 here is CASSLYLDEQFF. CDR3 DNA: TGTGCCAGCAGCTTATATCTCGATGAGCAGTTCTTC.

Concerning this clonotype: The germline gene is not matched at one end of the junction; a read error may be the cause. This chain joins TRBV12-3 or TRBV12-4 and TRBJ1-1; D uncertain. CDR3 size: 13 residues. In DNA, the CDR3 is TGTGCCAGCAGTTTTAATTTTCCAGAAACGGCACGATTT. This gives the protein CASSFNFPETARF.

This clonotype was seen repeatedly, ten times or more. The rearrangement joins TRBV2 to TRBJ2-3; D ambiguous. Germline V gene lookup returns CDR1 SNHLY and CDR2 FYNNEI. With 2 bases removed from V and 3 bases from J, the gap between germline ends came to 12 bases. This CDR3 has 15 amino acids. The CDR3 here is CASSEWSARTDTQYF. The CDR3 coding sequence is TGTGCCAGCAGTGAATGGAGCGCCCGAACAGATACGCAGTATTTT.

This clonotype was observed at least ten times. The chain links TRBV11-2 to TRBJ2-1; D gene unclear. Trimming left V 0 bases short and J 13 bases short, with 13 bases between. The CDR3 extends over 13 amino acids. The germline CDR1 and CDR2 sequences are SGHAT and FQNNGV. The CDR3 reads CASSLELLGSQFF. DNA of the CDR3: TGTGCCAGCAGCTTAGAGTTGCTTGGTTCCCAGTTCTTC.

This clonotype was seen more than once but under ten times. The genes are TRBV6-2 or TRBV6-3 and TRBJ2-1, with 12 nucleotides matching TRBD2. V was clipped by 4 bases and J by 7 bases; unmatched bases: 11. The CDR3 extends over 17 amino acids. Germline-derived CDR1 and CDR2 are MNHEY and SVGEGT. CDR3 in DNA: TGTGCCAGCAGTTCCCTTCGACTAGCGGGAGCTGGAAATGAGCAGTTCTTC. This gives the protein CASSSLRLAGAGNEQFF.

This clonotype occurred many times. This chain joins TRBV20-1 and TRBJ1-5; possibly TRBD1 for D (5 bases). Looked up from germline, CDR1 is DFQATT and CDR2 is SNEGSKA (reference sequence). This CDR3 has 14 residues. Trimming left V 3 bases short and J 3 bases short, with 12 bases between. CDR3 region: CSASLQGNNQPQHF. The CDR3 DNA reads as TGCAGTGCTAGTCTCCAGGGAAACAATCAGCCCCAGCATTTT.

This clonotype came up a few times. V is TRBV13 and J is TRBJ2-1; 8 bases line up with TRBD2. V lost 5 bases to trimming and J lost 2 bases; unmatched junction nucleotides: 5. The CDR3 spans 15 residues. Germline V gene sequence: CDR1 PRHDT, CDR2 FYEKMQ (reference sequence). DNA of the CDR3: TGTGCCAGCAGCGTCCTAGCGGGCCCCTACAATGAGCAGTTCTTC. Amino acid sequence: CASSVLAGPYNEQFF.

In its sample, this clonotype was seen a few times. The rearrangement links TRBV5-1 to TRBJ1-3; weak D call: TRBD1 (6 bases). Germline CDR1 and CDR2: SGHRS and YFSETQ. This CDR3 is built from 19 residues. V shed 0 bases and J shed 0 bases, with 19 bases lying between them. The CDR3 loop is CASSLVVTTGSASGNTIYF. CDR3 DNA sequence: TGCGCCAGCAGCTTGGTGGTGACGACAGGATCCGCCTCTGGAAACACCATATATTTT.

This clonotype was found many times. The gene calls are TRBV28 and TRBJ2-7; TRBD2 agrees at 8 bases. This CDR3 comprises 12 residues. The junction had 3 bases not matched to a gene; V was cut back by 7 bases and J by 4 bases. Germline CDR1 MDHEN, CDR2 SYDVKM. CDR3 nucleotide sequence: TGTGCCAGCAAGGAGCGGGAGTACGAGCAGTACTTC. Encoded protein: CASKEREYEQYF.

This clonotype was observed at least ten times. The chain links TRBV12-3 or TRBV12-4 to TRBJ2-1, with D possibly being TRBD2 (6 bases). CDR3 length: 16 residues. Between the trimmed V and J ends, which lost 3 bases and 9 bases, there was a span of 21 bases. The CDR3 is CASSFSSSAGATEQFF. CDR3 in DNA: TGTGCCAGCAGTTTCTCCTCTAGCGCCGGGGCAACTGAGCAGTTCTTC.

The chain combines TRBV27 with TRBJ1-6, with D possibly TRBD1 on 5 matching bases. Trimming removed 6 bases at V and 13 bases at J, with 25 bases between. The CDR3 sequence is 16 residues long. Germline CDR1 reads MNHEY; CDR2 reads SMNVEV (reference sequence). CDR3 in DNA: TGTGCCAGCAGACGATACCCCCCGCCGACAGCTACGCCCCTCCACTTT. Residues: CASRRYPPPTATPLHF.

A few counts support this clonotype. This chain connects TRBV7-2 to TRBJ2-5; a possible D gene is TRBD2 (6 bases). The CDR3 runs 15 residues. Germline-derived CDR1 and CDR2 are SGHTA and FQGNSA. Trimming removed 4 bases from V and 0 bases from J, with 12 bases in between. This CDR3 is CASSYAGWYQETQYF. The CDR3 nucleotides read TGTGCCAGCAGCTACGCGGGGTGGTACCAAGAGACCCAGTACTTC.

This chain joins TRBV11-2 and TRBJ2-1; D call uncertain. V was cut by 2 bases and J by 1 base, with 6 bases left in between. The CDR3 is 14 residues long. Germline-derived CDR1 and CDR2 are SGHAT and FQNNGV. The DNA of the CDR3 is TGTGCCAGCAGCTTACGAGTATCCTACAATGAGCAGTTCTTC. This codes for CASSLRVSYNEQFF. Complete variable domain (other parts from reference TRBV11-2 and TRBJ2-1): EAGVAQSPRYKIIEKRQSVAFWCNPISGHATLYWYQQILGQGPKLLIQFQNNGVVDDSQLPKDRFSAERLKGVDSTLKIQPAKLEDSAVYLCASSLRVSYNEQFFGPGTRLTVL.

This sequence joins TRBV10-1 and TRBJ2-3; TRBD2 agrees at 7 bases. The CDR3 runs 15 residues. V gave up 5 bases and J gave up 2 bases; unmatched junction bases: 7. Germline V gene sequence: CDR1 WNHNN, CDR2 SYGVQD (reference sequence). In DNA, the CDR3 is TGCGCCAGCAGTAGTCCGGGACTAAACACAGATACGCAGTATTTT. Residues: CASSSPGLNTDTQYF.

This clonotype was recorded many times. The rearrangement joins TRBV10-2 to TRBJ2-3, with 9 nucleotides matching TRBD2. The CDR3 contains 14 residues. Germline V gene lookup returns CDR1 WSHSY and CDR2 SAAADI. Unmatched junction bases numbered 3, after V lost 7 bases and J lost 1 base. CDR3 sequence (DNA): TGCGCCAGCAAGGTAGCGGGGGGCACAGATACGCAGTATTTT. Amino acid sequence: CASKVAGGTDTQYF.

This clonotype was counted many times. The chain is built from TRBV29-1 and TRBJ1-3; no definite D call. The ends were cut back, 7 bases at V and 0 bases at J, with 7 bases in the middle. Germline CDR1 is SQVTM and CDR2 is ANQGSEA. This CDR3 has 12 residues. This CDR3 reads CSAAVSGNTIYF. CDR3 nucleotide sequence: TGCAGCGCTGCAGTCTCTGGAAACACCATATATTTT.

The chain recombines TRBV7-6 with TRBJ2-1; 9 positions agree with TRBD2. This CDR3 is 17 amino acids long. After removal of 4 bases from V and 4 bases from J, the junction contained 11 bases not matched to a gene. Per germline, CDR1 SGHVS and CDR2 FNYEAQ. The CDR3 sequence is CASSSRRASGKYNEQFF. CDR3 nucleotides: TGTGCCAGCAGCTCCCGGCGGGCTAGCGGGAAGTACAATGAGCAGTTCTTC.

The sample holds many counts of this clonotype. The chain links TRBV7-2 to TRBJ2-1; 7 bases fit TRBD1. CDR3 size: 13 residues. Germline-derived CDR1 and CDR2 are SGHTA and FQGNSA. Unmatched junction bases numbered 4, after V lost 5 bases and J lost 6 bases. The CDR3 DNA reads as TGTGCCAGCAGCCCATGGGACAGCAATGAGCAGTTCTTC. Translated, it gives CASSPWDSNEQFF.